Shown below are 9 T cell receptor beta chains from a single sample sequenced in a study of graft-versus-host responses after intestinal transplantation. Lymphocytes from graft epithelium and lamina propria were isolated. Clones were read by immunoSEQ multiplex PCR, and TCRdb kept only the in-frame ones, dropping some. Among approximately 60,000 clones, 75% to 90% were seen once, and the ten largest hold about 1.6%. This specimen consisted of ileum tissue, obtained less than 400 days after transplant. The source of these receptors is a human patient who received an intestinal transplant, so some T cells may come from the graft donor.

This chain links TRBV18 with TRBJ1-1; no clear D gene. The CDR3 consists of 14 residues. The V end lost 0 bases, the J end lost 3 bases, and 8 bases lay between the germline ends. From germline, CDR1 is KGHSH and CDR2 LQKENI. The CDR3 reads CASSPPLSYTEAFF. In nucleotides, the CDR3 is TGTGCCAGCTCACCACCGCTCAGCTACACTGAAGCTTTCTTT.

The V gene is TRBV28, the J gene TRBJ2-7; 10 positions agree with TRBD1. The CDR3 spans 14 residues. The germline V gene encodes CDR1 MDHEN and CDR2 SYDVKM. J lost 3 bases, V lost 6 bases, and 5 bases had no gene match. DNA for the CDR3: TGTGCCAGCAGCTTCCGGGACAGGGGCTACGAGCAGTACTTC. Translated, it gives CASSFRDRGYEQYF.

The chain employs TRBV7-6 and TRBJ2-7; TRBD2 matches 7 bases. The ends lost 3 bases at V and 2 bases at J; junction bases unmatched: 1. The CDR3 extends over 13 amino acids. CDR1 and CDR2 from the germline V gene are SGHVS and FNYEAQ. Written as DNA, the CDR3 is TGTGCCAGCAGCTTGGGGACTACCTACGAGCAGTACTTC. Its protein is CASSLGTTYEQYF.

The chain is built from TRBV13 and TRBJ1-2; no firm D call. Trimming took 4 bases from V and 4 from J, leaving 7 bases between them. Germline CDR1 reads PRHDT; CDR2 reads FYEKMQ (reference sequence). The CDR3 covers 12 residues. The DNA of the CDR3 is TGTGCCAGCAGCTCACCAGTCTATGGCTACACCTTC. Residues: CASSSPVYGYTF.

The J gene is TRBJ1-1, the V gene TRBV9, with D uncertain. The germline V and J ends were trimmed by 0 bases and 0 bases, with 9 bases remaining between them. Germline CDR1 is SGDLS and CDR2 is YYNGEE. CDR3 size: 15 residues. The DNA for the CDR3 is TGTGCCAGCAGCGTAGCTGCGGGCATGAACACTGAAGCTTTCTTT. Translated: CASSVAAGMNTEAFF.

This chain uses TRBV7-9 with TRBJ1-1; D ambiguous. The CDR3 has 13 residues. Germline lookup yields CDR1 SEHNR and CDR2 FQNEAQ (reference sequence). V was clipped by 7 bases and J by 0 bases, with 9 bases between them. The DNA for the CDR3 is TGTGCCAGCACGCGGGAGATGAACACTGAAGCTTTCTTT. Translated: CASTREMNTEAFF.

Only a few counts were recorded for this clone. The chain carries TRBV11-2 and TRBJ1-6; 8 bases line up with TRBD1. The V gene's germline CDR1 is SGHAT and CDR2 FQNNGV. CDR3 size: 15 residues. V shed 3 bases and J 10 bases; nucleotides not matched to a gene: 8. DNA of the CDR3: TGTGCCAGCAGCTTCGGACAGGGTATAGAATCACCCCTCCACTTT. Translating gives CASSFGQGIESPLHF.

The chain combines TRBV7-6 with TRBJ2-5, with TRBD2 matching over 8 bases. Germline CDR1 is SGHVS and CDR2 is FNYEAQ. V shed 8 bases and J 5 bases; nucleotides not matched to a gene: 13. The CDR3 is 15 residues long. Here the CDR3 reads CASFPVGTRSETQYF. CDR3 nucleotides: TGTGCCAGCTTCCCCGTCGGGACTAGGAGCGAGACCCAGTACTTC.

J is TRBJ1-1 and V is TRBV7-4, with a possible D match to TRBD1 (6 bases). The ends were cut back, 2 bases at V and 10 bases at J, with 20 bases in the middle. Germline CDR1 SGHVT, CDR2 SQSDAQ. This CDR3 has 15 amino acids. This chain's CDR3 is CASSLTPTGFGGAFF. The CDR3 DNA is TGTGCCAGCAGCTTAACGCCGACAGGCTTTGGGGGAGCTTTCTTT.